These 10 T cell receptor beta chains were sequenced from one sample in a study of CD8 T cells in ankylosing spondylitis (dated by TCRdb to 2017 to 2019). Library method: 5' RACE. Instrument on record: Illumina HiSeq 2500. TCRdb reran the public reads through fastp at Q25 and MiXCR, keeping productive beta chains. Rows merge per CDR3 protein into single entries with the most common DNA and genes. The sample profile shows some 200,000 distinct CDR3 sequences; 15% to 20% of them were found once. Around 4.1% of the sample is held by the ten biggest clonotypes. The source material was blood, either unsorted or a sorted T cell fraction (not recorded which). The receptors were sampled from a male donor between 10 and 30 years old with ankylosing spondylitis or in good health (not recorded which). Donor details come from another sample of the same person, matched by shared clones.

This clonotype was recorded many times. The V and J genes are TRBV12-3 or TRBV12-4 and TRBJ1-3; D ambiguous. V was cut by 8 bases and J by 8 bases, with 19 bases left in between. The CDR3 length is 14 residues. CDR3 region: CASRRLTQMDTIYF. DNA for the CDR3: TGTGCCAGCCGCCGACTCACACAGATGGACACCATATATTTT.

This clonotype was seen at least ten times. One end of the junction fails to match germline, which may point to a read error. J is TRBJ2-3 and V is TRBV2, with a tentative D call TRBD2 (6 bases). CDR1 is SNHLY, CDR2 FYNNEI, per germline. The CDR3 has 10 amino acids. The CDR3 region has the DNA TGTGCCAGCAAAACAGGAGGGTCGGATTTT. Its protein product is CASKTGGSDF.

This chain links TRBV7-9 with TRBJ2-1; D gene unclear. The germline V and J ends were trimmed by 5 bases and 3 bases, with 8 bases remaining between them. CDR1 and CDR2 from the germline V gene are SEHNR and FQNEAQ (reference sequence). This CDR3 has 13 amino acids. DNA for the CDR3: TGTGCCAGCAGCCCCGGAGTCTACAATGAGCAGTTCTTC. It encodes CASSPGVYNEQFF. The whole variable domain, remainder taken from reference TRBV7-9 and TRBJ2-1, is DTGVSQNPRHKITKRGQNVTFRCDPISEHNRLYWYRQTLGQGPEFLTYFQNEAQLEKSRLLSDRFSAERPKGSFSTLEIQRTEQGDSAMYLCASSPGVYNEQFFGPGTRLTVL.

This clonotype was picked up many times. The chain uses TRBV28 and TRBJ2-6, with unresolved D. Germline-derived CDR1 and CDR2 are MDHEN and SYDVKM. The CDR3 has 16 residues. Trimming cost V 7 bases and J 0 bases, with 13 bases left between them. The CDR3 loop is CASTNPIYSGANVLTF. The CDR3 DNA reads TGTGCCAGCACAAATCCCATCTACTCTGGGGCCAACGTCCTGACTTTC.

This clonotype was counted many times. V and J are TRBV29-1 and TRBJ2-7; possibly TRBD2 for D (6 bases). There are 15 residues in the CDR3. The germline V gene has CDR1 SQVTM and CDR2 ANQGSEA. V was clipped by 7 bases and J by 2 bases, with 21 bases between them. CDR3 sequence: CSARGMLSAAYEQYF. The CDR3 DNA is TGCAGCGCCCGCGGGATGTTGTCAGCGGCCTACGAGCAGTACTTC.

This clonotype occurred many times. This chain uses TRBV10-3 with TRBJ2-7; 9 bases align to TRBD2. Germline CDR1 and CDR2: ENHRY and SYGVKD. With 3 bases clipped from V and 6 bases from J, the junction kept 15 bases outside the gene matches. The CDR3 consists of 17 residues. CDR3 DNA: TGTGCCATCAGTGATTACAGTAGTACGGGACTAGCCTTCGAGCAGTACGTC. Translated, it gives CAISDYSSTGLAFEQYV.

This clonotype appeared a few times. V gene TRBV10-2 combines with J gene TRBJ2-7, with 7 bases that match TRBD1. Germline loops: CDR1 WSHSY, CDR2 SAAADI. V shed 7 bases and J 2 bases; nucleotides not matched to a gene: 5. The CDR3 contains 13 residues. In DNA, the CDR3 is TGCGCCAGCATGGGGACAGAGACCTACGAGCAGTACTTC. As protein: CASMGTETYEQYF.

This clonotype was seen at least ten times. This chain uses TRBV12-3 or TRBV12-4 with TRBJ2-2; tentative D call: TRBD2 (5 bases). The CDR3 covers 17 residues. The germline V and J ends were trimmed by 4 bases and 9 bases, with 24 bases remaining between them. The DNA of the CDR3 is TGTGCCAGCAGTTCTTCTCATGGACTCGCCTCACCTAGGGAGCTGTTTTTT. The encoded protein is CASSSSHGLASPRELFF.

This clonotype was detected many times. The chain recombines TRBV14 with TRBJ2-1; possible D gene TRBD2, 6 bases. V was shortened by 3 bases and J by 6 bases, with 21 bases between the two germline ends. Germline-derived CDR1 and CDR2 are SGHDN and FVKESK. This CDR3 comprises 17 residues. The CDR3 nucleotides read TGTGCCAGCAGCCAGCCTGGGGCGGGATTGTTGGGCAATGAGCAGTTCTTC. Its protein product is CASSQPGAGLLGNEQFF.

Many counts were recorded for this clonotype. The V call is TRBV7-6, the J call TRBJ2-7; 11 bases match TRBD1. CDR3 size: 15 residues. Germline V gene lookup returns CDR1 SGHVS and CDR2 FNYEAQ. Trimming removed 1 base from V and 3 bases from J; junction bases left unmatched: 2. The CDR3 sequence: CASSLGDRGSYEQYF. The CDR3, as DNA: TGTGCCAGCAGCTTAGGGGACAGGGGGAGCTACGAGCAGTACTTC.